This note documents a single TCR beta chain sequence. These data come from a study of shared clonotypes between healthy human individuals. Study-wide context: Each donor's CD8 memory used one plate, CD8 naive two, each CD4 subset three.

Nashville, Tennessee was home to all donors, who were Caucasian adults. In the original workflow: Junction-only sequences without quality scores came from ImmunoSEQ, so filtering differed. TCRdb's table, derived via immunoSEQ multiplex PCR, lists solely in-frame clones and lacks some. From that table come the V and J calls and clone size; the DNA was used to work out D and trimming. The repertoire holds about 2.3 million clones, with 85% to 95% as singletons. Trimming pared 3 bases from V and 6 bases from J, leaving 12 bases between. CDR3 length: 15 residues. The germline CDR1 and CDR2 sequences are MGHRA and YSYEKL.

The TCR originated in a man between 18 and 35 years old in good health. Some clones in this sample may be carry-over from other donors' samples. Sequenced: naive CD4+ T cells from PBMCs. Indicated subset: CD45RA+ positively selected. The V gene is TRBV4-1, the J gene TRBJ1-6; D gene unclear. The CDR3 sequence is CASSHGRNPNSPLHF. The CDR3 coding sequence is TGCGCCAGCAGCCACGGACGGAACCCTAATTCACCCCTCCACTTT.